This T cell receptor beta chain was identified in a study of post-analysis software for immune sequencing data. Findings of the study overall: The five TRBV segments detected at higher frequency in patients than in controls included TRBV5-6, TRBV5-1 and TRBV20-1.

About this clonotype: Its specificity is unknown.

Unique-molecular-identifier-tagged TCR beta cDNA libraries were used. Via MiXCR, TCRdb re-called the PCR reads, giving one row per CDR3 protein. The table shows 740,000 or so distinct CDR3 sequences, with approximately 57% occurring only once. The V end lost 2 bases, the J end lost 0 bases, and 8 bases lay between the germline ends. Germline V gives CDR1 DFQATT, CDR2 SNEGSKA (reference sequence). This CDR3 contains 14 residues. The chain recombines TRBV20-1 with TRBJ2-1, with unresolved D. Sequencing was carried out using blood. The clonotype comes from a girl between 5 and 17 years old with multiple sclerosis. In DNA form, the CDR3 reads TGCAGTGCTAGAATCGCGGCCTCCTACAATGAGCAGTTCTTC. Protein product: CSARIAASYNEQFF.